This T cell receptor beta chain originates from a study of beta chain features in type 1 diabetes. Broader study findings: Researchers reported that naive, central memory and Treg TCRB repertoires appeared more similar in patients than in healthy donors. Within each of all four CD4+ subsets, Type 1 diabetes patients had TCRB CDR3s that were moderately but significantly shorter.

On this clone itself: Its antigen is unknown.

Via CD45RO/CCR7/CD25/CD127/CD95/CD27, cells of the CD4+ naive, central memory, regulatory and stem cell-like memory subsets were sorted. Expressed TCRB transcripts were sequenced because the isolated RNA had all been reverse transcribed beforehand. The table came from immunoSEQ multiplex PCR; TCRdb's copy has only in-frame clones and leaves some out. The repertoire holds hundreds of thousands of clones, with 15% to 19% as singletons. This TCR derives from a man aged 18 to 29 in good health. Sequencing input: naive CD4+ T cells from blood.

The CDR3 loop is CASSLDGRAYEQYF. The CDR3 coding sequence is TGTGCCAGCAGCTTAGATGGCAGAGCCTACGAGCAGTACTTC. The rearrangement uses TRBV7-9 and TRBJ2-7; D not resolved. Trimming removed 1 base from V and 2 bases from J, with 9 bases in between. Looked up from germline, CDR1 is SEHNR and CDR2 is FQNEAQ (reference sequence). CDR3 length equals 14 residues.